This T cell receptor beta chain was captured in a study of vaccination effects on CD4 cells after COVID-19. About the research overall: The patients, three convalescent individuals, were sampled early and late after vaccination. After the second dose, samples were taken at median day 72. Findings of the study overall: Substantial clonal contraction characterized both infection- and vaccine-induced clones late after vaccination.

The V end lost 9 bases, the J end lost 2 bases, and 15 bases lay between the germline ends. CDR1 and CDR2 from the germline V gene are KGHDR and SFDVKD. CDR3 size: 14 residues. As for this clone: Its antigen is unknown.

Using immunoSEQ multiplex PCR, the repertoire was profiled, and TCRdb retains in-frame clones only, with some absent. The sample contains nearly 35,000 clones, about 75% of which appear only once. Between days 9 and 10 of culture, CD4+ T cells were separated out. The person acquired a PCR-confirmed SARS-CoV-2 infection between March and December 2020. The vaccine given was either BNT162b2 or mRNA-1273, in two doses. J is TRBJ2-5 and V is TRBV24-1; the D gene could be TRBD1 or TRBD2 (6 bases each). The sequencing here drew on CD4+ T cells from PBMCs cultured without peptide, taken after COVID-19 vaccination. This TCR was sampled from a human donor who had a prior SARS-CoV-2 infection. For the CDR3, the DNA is TGTGCCACCCCTCGTAAGGGGGGACAAGAGACCCAGTACTTC. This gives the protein CATPRKGGQETQYF.